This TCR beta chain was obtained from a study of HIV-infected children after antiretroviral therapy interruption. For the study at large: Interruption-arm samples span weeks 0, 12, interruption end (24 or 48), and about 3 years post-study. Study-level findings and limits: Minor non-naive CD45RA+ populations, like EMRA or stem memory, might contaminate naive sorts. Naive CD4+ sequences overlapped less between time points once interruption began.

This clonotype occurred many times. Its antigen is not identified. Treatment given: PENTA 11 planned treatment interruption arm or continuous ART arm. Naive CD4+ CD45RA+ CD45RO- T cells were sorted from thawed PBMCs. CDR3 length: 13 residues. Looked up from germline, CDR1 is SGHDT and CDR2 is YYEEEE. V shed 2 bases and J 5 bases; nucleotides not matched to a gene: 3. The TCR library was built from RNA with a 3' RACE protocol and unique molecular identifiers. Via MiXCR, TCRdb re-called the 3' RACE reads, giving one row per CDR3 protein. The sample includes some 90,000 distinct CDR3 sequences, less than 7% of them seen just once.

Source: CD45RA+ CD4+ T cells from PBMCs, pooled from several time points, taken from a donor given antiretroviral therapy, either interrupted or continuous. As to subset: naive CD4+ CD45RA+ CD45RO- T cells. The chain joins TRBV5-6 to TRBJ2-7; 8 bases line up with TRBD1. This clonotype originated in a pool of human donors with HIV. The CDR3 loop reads CASSLYRGNEQYF. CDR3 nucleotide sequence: TGTGCCAGCAGCTTATACAGGGGGAACGAGCAGTACTTC.